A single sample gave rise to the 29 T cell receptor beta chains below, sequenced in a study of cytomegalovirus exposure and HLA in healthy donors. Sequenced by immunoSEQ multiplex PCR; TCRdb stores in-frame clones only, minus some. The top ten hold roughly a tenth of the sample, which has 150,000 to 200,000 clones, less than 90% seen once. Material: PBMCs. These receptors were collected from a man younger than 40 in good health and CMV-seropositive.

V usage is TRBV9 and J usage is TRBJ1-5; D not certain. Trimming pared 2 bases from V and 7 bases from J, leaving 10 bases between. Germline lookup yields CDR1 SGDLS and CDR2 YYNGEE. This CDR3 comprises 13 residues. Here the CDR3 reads CASSVEGTQPQHF. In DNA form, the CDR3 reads TGTGCCAGCAGCGTCGAGGGAACCCAGCCCCAGCATTTT.

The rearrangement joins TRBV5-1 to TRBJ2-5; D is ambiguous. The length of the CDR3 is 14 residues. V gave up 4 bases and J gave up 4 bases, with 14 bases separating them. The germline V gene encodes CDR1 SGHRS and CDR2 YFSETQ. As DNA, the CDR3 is TGCGCCAGCAGCCAAGGTCCATCAGGAGAGACCCAGTACTTC. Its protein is CASSQGPSGETQYF.

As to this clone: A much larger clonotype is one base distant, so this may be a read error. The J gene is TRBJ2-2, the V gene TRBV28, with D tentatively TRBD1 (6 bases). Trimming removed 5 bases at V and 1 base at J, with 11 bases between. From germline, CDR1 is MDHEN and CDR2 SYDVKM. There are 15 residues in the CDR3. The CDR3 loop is CASSVAGVNTGELFF. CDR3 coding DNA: TGTGCCAGCAGTGTCGCAGGGGTGAACACCGGGGAGCTGTTTTTT.

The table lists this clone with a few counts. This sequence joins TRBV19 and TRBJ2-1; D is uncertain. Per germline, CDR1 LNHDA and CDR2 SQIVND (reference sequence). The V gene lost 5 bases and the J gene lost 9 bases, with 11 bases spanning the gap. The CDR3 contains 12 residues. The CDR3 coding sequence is TGTGCCAGTAGTCTCGACTCGCGTGAGCAGTTCTTC. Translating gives CASSLDSREQFF.

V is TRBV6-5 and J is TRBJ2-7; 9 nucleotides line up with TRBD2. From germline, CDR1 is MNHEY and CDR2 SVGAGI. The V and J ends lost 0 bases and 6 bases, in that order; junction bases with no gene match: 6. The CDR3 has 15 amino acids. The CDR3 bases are TGTGCCAGCAGTTACTCGGCTAGCGGGGTTCGCGAGCAGTACTTC. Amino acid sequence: CASSYSASGVREQYF.

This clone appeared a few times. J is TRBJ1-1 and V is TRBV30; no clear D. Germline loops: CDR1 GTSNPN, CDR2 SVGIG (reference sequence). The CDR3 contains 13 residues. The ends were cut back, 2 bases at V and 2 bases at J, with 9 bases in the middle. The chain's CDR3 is CAWSRVVNTEAFF. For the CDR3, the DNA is TGTGCCTGGAGTCGAGTGGTAAACACTGAAGCTTTCTTT. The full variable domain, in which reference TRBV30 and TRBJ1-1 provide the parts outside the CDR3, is SQTIHQWPATLVQPVGSPLSLECTVEGTSNPNLYWYRQAAGRGLQLLFYSVGIGQISSEVPQNLSASRPQDRQFILSSKKLLLSDSGFYLCAWSRVVNTEAFFGQGTRLTVV.

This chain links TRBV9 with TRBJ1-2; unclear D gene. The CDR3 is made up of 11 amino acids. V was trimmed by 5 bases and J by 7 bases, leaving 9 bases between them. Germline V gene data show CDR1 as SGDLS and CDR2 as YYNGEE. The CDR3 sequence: CASRAPSGYTF. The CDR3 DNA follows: TGTGCCAGCAGGGCCCCCTCTGGCTACACCTTC.

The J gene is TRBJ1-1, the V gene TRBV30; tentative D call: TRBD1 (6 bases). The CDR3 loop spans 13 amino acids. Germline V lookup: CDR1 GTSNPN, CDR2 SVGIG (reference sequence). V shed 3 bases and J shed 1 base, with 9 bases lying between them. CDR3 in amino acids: CAWRGTRNTEAFF. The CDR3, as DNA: TGTGCCTGGAGAGGGACACGGAACACTGAAGCTTTCTTT.

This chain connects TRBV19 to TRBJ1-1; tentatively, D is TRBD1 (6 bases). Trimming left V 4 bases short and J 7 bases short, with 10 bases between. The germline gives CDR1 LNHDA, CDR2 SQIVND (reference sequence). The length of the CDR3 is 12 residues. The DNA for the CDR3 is TGTGCCAGTAGTACAGGGGAGGGTGAAGCTTTCTTT. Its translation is CASSTGEGEAFF.

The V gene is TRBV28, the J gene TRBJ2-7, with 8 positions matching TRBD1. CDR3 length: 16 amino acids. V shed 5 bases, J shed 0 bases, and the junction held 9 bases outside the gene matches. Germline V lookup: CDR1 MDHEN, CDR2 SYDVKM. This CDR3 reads CASSTPDRADSYEQYF. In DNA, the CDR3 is TGTGCCAGCAGTACTCCGGACAGGGCGGACTCCTACGAGCAGTACTTC.

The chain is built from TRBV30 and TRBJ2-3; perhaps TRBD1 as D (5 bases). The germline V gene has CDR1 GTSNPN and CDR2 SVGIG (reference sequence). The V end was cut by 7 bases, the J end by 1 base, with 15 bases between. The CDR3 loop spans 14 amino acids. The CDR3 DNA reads TGTGCCTCCCAGGGCAGGGTGGGCACAGATACGCAGTATTTT. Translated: CASQGRVGTDTQYF.

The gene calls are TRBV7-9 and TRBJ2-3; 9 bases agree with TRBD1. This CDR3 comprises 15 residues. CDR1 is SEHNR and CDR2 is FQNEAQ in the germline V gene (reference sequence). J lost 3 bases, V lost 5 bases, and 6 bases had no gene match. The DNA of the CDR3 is TGTGCCAGCAGCCCGGGACAGGGTGAGACAGATACGCAGTATTTT. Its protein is CASSPGQGETDTQYF.

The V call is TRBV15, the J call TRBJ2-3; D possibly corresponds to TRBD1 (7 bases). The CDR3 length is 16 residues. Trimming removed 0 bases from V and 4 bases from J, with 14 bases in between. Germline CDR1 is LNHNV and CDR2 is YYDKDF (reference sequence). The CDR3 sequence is CATSREAGGTADTQYF. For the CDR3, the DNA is TGTGCCACCAGCAGAGAGGCAGGGGGGACCGCAGATACGCAGTATTTT. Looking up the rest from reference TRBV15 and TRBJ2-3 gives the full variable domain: DAMVIQNPRYQVTQFGKPVTLSCSQTLNHNVMYWYQQKSSQAPKLLFHYYDKDFNNEADTPDNFQSRRPNTSFCFLDIRSPGLGDTAMYLCATSREAGGTADTQYFGPGTRLTVL.

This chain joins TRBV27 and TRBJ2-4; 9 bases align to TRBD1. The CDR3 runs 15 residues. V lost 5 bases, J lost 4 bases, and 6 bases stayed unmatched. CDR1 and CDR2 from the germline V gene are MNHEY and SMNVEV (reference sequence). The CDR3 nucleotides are TGTGCCAGCAGTGCCTTACAGGGGGCAAAAAACATTCAGTACTTC. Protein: CASSALQGAKNIQYF.

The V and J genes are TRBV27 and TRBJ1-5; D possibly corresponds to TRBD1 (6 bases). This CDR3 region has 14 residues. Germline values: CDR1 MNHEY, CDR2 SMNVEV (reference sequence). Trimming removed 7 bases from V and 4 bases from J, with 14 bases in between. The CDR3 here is CASNIGGGNQPQHF. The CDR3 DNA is TGTGCCAGCAACATAGGGGGGGGTAATCAGCCCCAGCATTTT.

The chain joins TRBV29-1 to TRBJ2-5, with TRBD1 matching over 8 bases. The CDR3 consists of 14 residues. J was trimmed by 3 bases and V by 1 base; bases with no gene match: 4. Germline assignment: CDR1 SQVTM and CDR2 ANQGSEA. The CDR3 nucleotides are TGCAGCGTTGAAGGCAGGGGGCGAGAAGAGACCCAGTACTTC. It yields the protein CSVEGRGREETQYF.

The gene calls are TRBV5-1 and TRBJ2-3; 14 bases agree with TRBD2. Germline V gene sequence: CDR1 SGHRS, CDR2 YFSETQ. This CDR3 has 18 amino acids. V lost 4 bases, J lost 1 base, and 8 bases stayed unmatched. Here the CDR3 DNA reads TGCGCCAGCAGCGCCGAGACTAGCGGGGGGGCCGGCACAGATACGCAGTATTTT. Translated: CASSAETSGGAGTDTQYF.

CDR3 nucleotides: TGTGCCAGCTCAGCGGACAGGGAGGTGTACAATGAGCAGTTCTTC. Amino acid sequence: CASSADREVYNEQFF. The gene calls are TRBV18 and TRBJ2-1; the match to TRBD1 covers 8 bases. The ends lost 5 bases at V and 4 bases at J; junction bases unmatched: 7. The CDR3 is 15 amino acids. Germline CDR1 is KGHSH and CDR2 is LQKENI.

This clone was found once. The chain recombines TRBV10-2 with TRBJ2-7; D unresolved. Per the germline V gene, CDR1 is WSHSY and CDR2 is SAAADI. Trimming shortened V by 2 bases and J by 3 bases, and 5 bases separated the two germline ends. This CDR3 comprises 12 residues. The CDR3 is CASSEGGYEQYF. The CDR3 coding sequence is TGCGCCAGCAGTGAGGGCGGCTACGAGCAGTACTTC.

The CDR3 nucleotides read TGTGCCAGCACTGGGGGCTTCCAGACAGATACGCAGTATTTT. Translating gives CASTGGFQTDTQYF. J is TRBJ2-3 and V is TRBV2; D is perhaps TRBD1 (6 bases). Per the germline V gene, CDR1 is SNHLY and CDR2 is FYNNEI. Trimming pared 7 bases from V and 3 bases from J, leaving 14 bases between. The CDR3 runs 14 residues.

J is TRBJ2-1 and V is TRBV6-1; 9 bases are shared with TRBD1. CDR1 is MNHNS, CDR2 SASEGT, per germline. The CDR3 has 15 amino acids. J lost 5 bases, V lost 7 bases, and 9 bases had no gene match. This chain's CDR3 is CASTSRTGANNEQFF. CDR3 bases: TGTGCCAGCACTTCCCGGACAGGGGCCAACAATGAGCAGTTCTTC.

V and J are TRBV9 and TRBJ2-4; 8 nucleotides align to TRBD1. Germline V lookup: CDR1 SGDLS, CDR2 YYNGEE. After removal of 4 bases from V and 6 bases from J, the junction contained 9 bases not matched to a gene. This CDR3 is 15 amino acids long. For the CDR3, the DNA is TGTGCCAGCAGCAAGAGGACAGGGAATGGAAACATTCAGTACTTC. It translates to CASSKRTGNGNIQYF.

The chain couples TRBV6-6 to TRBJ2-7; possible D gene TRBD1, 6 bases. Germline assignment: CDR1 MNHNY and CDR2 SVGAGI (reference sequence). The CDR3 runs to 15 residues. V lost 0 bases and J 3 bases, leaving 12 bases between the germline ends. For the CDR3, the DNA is TGTGCCAGCAGTTACTCCTGGACAGAGCACTACGAGCAGTACTTC. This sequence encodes CASSYSWTEHYEQYF.

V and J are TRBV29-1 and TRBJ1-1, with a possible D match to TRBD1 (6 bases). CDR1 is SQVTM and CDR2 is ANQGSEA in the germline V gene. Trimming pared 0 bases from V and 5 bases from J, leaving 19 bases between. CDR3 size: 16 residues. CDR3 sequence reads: CSVEDLPAGVNTEAFF. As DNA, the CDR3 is TGCAGCGTTGAAGATCTTCCCGCAGGGGTAAATACTGAAGCTTTCTTT.

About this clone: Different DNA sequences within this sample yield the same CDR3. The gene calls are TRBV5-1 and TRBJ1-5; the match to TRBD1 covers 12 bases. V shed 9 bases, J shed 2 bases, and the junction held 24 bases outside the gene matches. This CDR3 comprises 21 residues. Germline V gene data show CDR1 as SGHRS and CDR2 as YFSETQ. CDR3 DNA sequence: TGCGCCACCGAAGTGGGGGTTGGGGGACAGGGGGCGCGGGGATGCAATCAGCCCCAGCATTTT. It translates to CATEVGVGGQGARGCNQPQHF. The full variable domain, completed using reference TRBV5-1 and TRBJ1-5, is KAGVTQTPRYLIKTRGQQVTLSCSPISGHRSVSWYQQTPGQGLQFLFEYFSETQRNKGNFPGRFSGRQFSNSRSEMNVSTLELGDSALYLCATEVGVGGQGARGCNQPQHFGDGTRLSIL.

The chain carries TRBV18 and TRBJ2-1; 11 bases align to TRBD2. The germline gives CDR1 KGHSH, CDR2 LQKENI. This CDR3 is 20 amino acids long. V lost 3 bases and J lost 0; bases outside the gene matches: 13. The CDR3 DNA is TGTGCCAGCTCACCTACGACTAGCGGGGCGCTCCATTACTCCTACAATGAGCAGTTCTTC. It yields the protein CASSPTTSGALHYSYNEQFF.

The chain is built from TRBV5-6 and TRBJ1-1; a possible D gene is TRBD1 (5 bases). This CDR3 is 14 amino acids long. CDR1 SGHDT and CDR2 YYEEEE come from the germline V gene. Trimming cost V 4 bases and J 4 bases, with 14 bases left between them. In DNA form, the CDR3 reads TGTGCCAGCAGCGGGAACCTCAGGGTCACTGAAGCTTTCTTT. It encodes CASSGNLRVTEAFF.

The CDR3 loop reads CASRQGANYGYTF. For the CDR3, the DNA is TGTGCCAGCCGACAGGGGGCTAACTATGGCTACACCTTC. This sequence joins TRBV7-3 and TRBJ1-2, with TRBD1 matching 9 bases. V lost 8 bases, J lost 0 bases, and 1 base stayed unmatched. The CDR3 contains 13 residues. Germline assignment: CDR1 SGHTA and CDR2 FQGTGA.

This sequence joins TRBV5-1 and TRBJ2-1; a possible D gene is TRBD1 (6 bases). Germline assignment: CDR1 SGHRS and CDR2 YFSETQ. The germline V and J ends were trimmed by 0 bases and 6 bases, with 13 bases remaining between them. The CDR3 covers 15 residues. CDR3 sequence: CASSLAPGASNEQFF. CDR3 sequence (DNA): TGCGCCAGCAGCTTGGCTCCAGGGGCTAGCAATGAGCAGTTCTTC.